Listed below are T cell receptor beta chains from one sample, sequenced in a study of T cell responses to AZD1222 COVID-19 vaccine. Assay used: immunoSEQ multiplex PCR; TCRdb lists only in-frame clones, some missing. The table records more than 100,000 clones, approximately 90% of them present only once. This specimen consisted of peripheral blood, obtained on day 0 of AZD1222 vaccination. The receptors were sampled from an adult in good health. Both conserved end residues are part of each CDR3. The D gene is left open where the match is weak. Part of the rows lack a size; the others show once, few, many or a class for expanded clones.

D gene	V gene	clone size	J gene	CDR3 DNA	CDR3 protein
-	TRBV6-4	-	TRBJ2-1	TGTGCCAGCAGTTCGTTTAACCAGGGTAATGAGCAGTTCTTC	CASSSFNQGNEQFF
-	TRBV19	once	TRBJ2-1	TGTGCCAGTACGACGGGGTCCCGGACCAATGAGCAGTTCTTC	CASTTGSRTNEQFF
TRBD1	TRBV5-1	-	TRBJ2-1	TGCGCCAGCAGCAACCCGGGACAGGGGCAGAAGCAGTTCTTC	CASSNPGQGQKQFF
TRBD1	TRBV4-1	-	TRBJ2-5	TGCGCCAGCAGCCAAGATAGAGGGGGCGGCCAAGAGACCCAGTACTTC	CASSQDRGGGQETQYF
-	TRBV2	-	TRBJ2-7	TGTGCCAGCACCCAACTTTACGAGCAGTACTTC	CASTQLYEQYF
-	TRBV2	once	TRBJ1-3	TGTGCCAGCATCATTCCGGGGCAAAAGGGAAACACCATATATTTT	CASIIPGQKGNTIYF
-	TRBV30	-	TRBJ1-2	TGTGCCTGGAGGCCAGGGTGGTATGGCTACACCTTC	CAWRPGWYGYTF
TRBD1	TRBV6-2/TRBV6-3	few	TRBJ2-7	TGTGCCAGCAGGCCTTGGACAGGGGGCATCTACGAGCAGTACTTC	CASRPWTGGIYEQYF
-	TRBV7-2	-	TRBJ1-5	TGTGCCAGCAGCTTATCGGGGTATCAGCCCCAGCATTTT	CASSLSGYQPQHF
TRBD1	TRBV7-2	-	TRBJ1-2	TGTGCCAGCAGCTTAGCGGGGACAGGGGGCAAGGACTATGGCTACACCTTC	CASSLAGTGGKDYGYTF
-	TRBV5-1	-	TRBJ1-2	TGCGCCAGCAGGGAGGTGGACTATGGCTACACCTTC	CASREVDYGYTF
-	TRBV7-2	-	TRBJ1-3	TGTGCCAGCAGCCCCGACAGGAACTCTGGAAACACCATATATTTT	CASSPDRNSGNTIYF
-	TRBV9	medium-sized	TRBJ1-2	TGTGCCAGCAGCGTAGGCAGGGCAGGGGATGGCTACACCTTC	CASSVGRAGDGYTF
-	TRBV11-3	-	TRBJ2-7	TGTGCCAGCAGCCCCTCGGCGGGGACAGCGACTACGGAGCAGTACTTC	CASSPSAGTATTEQYF
-	TRBV11-3	-	TRBJ2-6	TGTGCCAGCAGCTTGGGCGGACCGGGCGGGGCCAACGTCCTGACTTTC	CASSLGGPGGANVLTF
-	TRBV9	-	TRBJ1-4	TGTGCCAGCAGCCTCCGGGACTCCTTTGATGAAAAACTGTTTTTT	CASSLRDSFDEKLFF
-	TRBV6-6	-	TRBJ1-1	TGTGCCAGCACCCCTCGGCGGGACACTGAAGCTTTCTTT	CASTPRRDTEAFF
-	TRBV19	-	TRBJ1-4	TGTGCCAGTAGTATGGGACACTTTAATGAAAAACTGTTTTTT	CASSMGHFNEKLFF
TRBD1	TRBV5-6	-	TRBJ1-1	TGTGCCAGCAGCTTGGTGGACAGGGTGAACACTGAAGCTTTCTTT	CASSLVDRVNTEAFF
TRBD1	TRBV6-5	-	TRBJ2-1	TGTGCCAGTATCGAGACAGGGGGCTTTGAGCAGTTCTTC	CASIETGGFEQFF
TRBD1	TRBV7-8	-	TRBJ1-4	TGTGCCAGCAGCTTATCGGGACAGGGGGTCGTTAGACTGTTTTTT	CASSLSGQGVVRLFF
TRBD1	TRBV10-1	-	TRBJ2-2	TGCGCCAGCAGTGAGTCTCGGCGGACAGGGAAGAGTGACGGGGAGCTGTTTTTT	CASSESRRTGKSDGELFF
-	TRBV5-1	-	TRBJ2-3	TGCGCCAGCAGCTATACTACCGGGGGTGATACGCAGTATTTT	CASSYTTGGDTQYF
-	TRBV2	-	TRBJ1-3	TGTGCCAGCAGTGCTTCAGGCTCTGGAAACACCATATATTTT	CASSASGSGNTIYF
-	TRBV5-4	-	TRBJ1-3	TGTGCCAGCAGCTTGGAGGGAAACACCATATATTTT	CASSLEGNTIYF
-	TRBV18	-	TRBJ1-2	TGTGCCAGCTCACCTCCGGGGGGCCAATTCCTCTATGGCTACACCTTC	CASSPPGGQFLYGYTF
-	TRBV12-3/TRBV12-4	-	TRBJ1-1	TGTGCCAGCAGTTGGGTCCTGAACACTGAAGCTTTCTTT	CASSWVLNTEAFF
-	TRBV6-6	-	TRBJ2-7	TGTGCCAGCAGGCTCCGGGACGGTGCTAGCGAGCAGTACTTC	CASRLRDGASEQYF
-	TRBV10-2	-	TRBJ2-3	TGCGCCAGCAGTGGGAGACCTTCCAAAGATACGCAGTATTTT	CASSGRPSKDTQYF
-	TRBV28	-	TRBJ1-1	TGTGCCAGCAGTTTACTTCAGATTACGAACACTGAAGCTTTCTTT	CASSLLQITNTEAFF
-	TRBV3-1/TRBV3-2	-	TRBJ1-3	TGTGCCAGCAGCCAACGAGGGGGAAACACCATATATTTT	CASSQRGGNTIYF
-	TRBV5-1	-	TRBJ1-3	TGCGCCAGCAGCTTGGGGCAGGGCGACTCTGGAAACACCATATATTTT	CASSLGQGDSGNTIYF
-	TRBV11-2	-	TRBJ1-1	TGTGCCAGCAGCAAGGCGGCTCGGAACACTGAAGCTTTCTTT	CASSKAARNTEAFF
-	TRBV12-3/TRBV12-4	-	TRBJ2-5	TGTGCCAGCAGTCCCGGGGAGACCCAGTACTTC	CASSPGETQYF
-	TRBV4-2	-	TRBJ1-1	TGTGCCAGCAGCTACGATCTGACAGATGGCGCTGAAGCTTTCTTT	CASSYDLTDGAEAFF
-	TRBV9	once	TRBJ1-1	TGTGCCAGCAGCGTAGAGGTTGCTGGGAACACTGAAGCTTTCTTT	CASSVEVAGNTEAFF
-	TRBV18	-	TRBJ1-1	TGTGCCAGCTCACGACAGCGAGAAGCTTTCTTT	CASSRQREAFF
-	TRBV18	-	TRBJ2-1	TGTGCCAGCTCACCACCGCCGGGGCACAATGAGCAGTTCTTC	CASSPPPGHNEQFF
TRBD2	TRBV9	-	TRBJ2-3	TGTGCCAGCAGCTCTACCGGGACTACCCACCAGACGCAGTATTTT	CASSSTGTTHQTQYF
-	TRBV20-1	few	TRBJ1-6	TGCAGTGCTAGTCGGAATTCACCCCTCCACTTT	CSASRNSPLHF
TRBD1	TRBV19	-	TRBJ1-2	TGTGCCAGTAGTATCGCAGGGGGGGGCTCCCGCTATGGCTACACCTTC	CASSIAGGGSRYGYTF
-	TRBV7-9	-	TRBJ1-2	TGTGCCAGCAGCGAAACAGGAGGGTATGGCTACACCTTC	CASSETGGYGYTF
-	TRBV11-2	-	TRBJ2-5	TGTGCCAGCAGCTTAGGGAGCCAAGAGACCCAGTACTTC	CASSLGSQETQYF
-	TRBV3-1/TRBV3-2	-	TRBJ1-6	TGTGCCAGCAGCCCCCGGGACGCCGCCCAATTTTCACCCCTCCACTTT	CASSPRDAAQFSPLHF
TRBD1	TRBV5-5	-	TRBJ1-5	TGTGCCAGCAGCTTGGAACCCAGGGGGGGGACCTCGCCCCAGCATTTT	CASSLEPRGGTSPQHF